This T cell receptor (beta chain) was retrieved from a study of vaccination and CD4 T cells after COVID-19. Overall study: Six male and four female convalescents took part, two of them Hispanic. Overlapping spike pools from SARS-CoV-2 and HCoV-NL63, HCoV-OC43 and HCoV-229E served as culture stimuli.

A note on this clonotype: Its antigen is as yet unknown. An end of the junction differs from the germline gene, which may be a read error.

The Oncomine TCR Beta short-read assay sequenced DNA from cultured CD4+ T cells. The template was genomic DNA from cultured CD4+ T cells. TCRdb recomputed calls from the PCR reads with MiXCR, one row per CDR3 protein. The data hold some 11,000 distinct CDR3 sequences, with 60% to 75% observed a single time. The treatment denotes: roughly ten-day PBMC culture with coronavirus spike peptide pools or control peptides (ViraFEST assay). ViraFEST used peptide pools to expand antigen-specific T cells and subsequently sequenced their TCRs. CDR1 is SGHTA and CDR2 is FQGTGA in the germline V gene. The CDR3 has 16 residues.

This chain links TRBV7-3 with TRBJ1-6; 7 bases line up with TRBD1. The receptor was isolated from a human donor who had recovered from COVID-19. The source material was CD4+ T cells from blood, cultured in vitro. Written as DNA, the CDR3 is TGTGCCAGCAGCCTAGAAGGGGGCTCCTATAATTCACCCCCCCACTTT. This translates into CASSLEGGSYNSPPHF.